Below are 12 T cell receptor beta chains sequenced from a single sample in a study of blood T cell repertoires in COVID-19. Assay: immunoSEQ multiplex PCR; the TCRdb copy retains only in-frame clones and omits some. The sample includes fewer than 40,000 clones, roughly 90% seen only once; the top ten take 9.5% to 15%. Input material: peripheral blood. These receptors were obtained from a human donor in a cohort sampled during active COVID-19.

The DNA of the CDR3 is TGTGCCAGCAGGACGAAGGGACTAGACTTCTACGAGCAGTACTTC. Amino acid sequence: CASRTKGLDFYEQYF. V is TRBV2 and J is TRBJ2-7; 8 bases are a match to TRBD2. The CDR3 loop spans 15 amino acids. V shed 6 bases and J 3 bases; nucleotides not matched to a gene: 10. CDR1 SNHLY and CDR2 FYNNEI come from the germline V gene.

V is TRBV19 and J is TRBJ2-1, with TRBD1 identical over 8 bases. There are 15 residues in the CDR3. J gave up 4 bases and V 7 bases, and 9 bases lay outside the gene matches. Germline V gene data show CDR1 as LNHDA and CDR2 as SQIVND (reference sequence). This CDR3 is CASTPDRGTYNEQFF. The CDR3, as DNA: TGTGCCAGTACCCCTGACAGGGGCACTTACAATGAGCAGTTCTTC.

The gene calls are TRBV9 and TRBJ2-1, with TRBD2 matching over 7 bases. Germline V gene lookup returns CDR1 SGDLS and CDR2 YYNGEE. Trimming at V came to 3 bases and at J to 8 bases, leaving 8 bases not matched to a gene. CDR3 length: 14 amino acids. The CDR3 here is CASSEAGVGDEQFF. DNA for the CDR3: TGTGCCAGCAGCGAGGCGGGAGTGGGCGATGAGCAGTTCTTC.

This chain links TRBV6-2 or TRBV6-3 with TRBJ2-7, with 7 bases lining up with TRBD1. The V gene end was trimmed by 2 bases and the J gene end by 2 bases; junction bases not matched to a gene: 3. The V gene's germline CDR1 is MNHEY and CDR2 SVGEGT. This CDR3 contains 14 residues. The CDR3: CASSYAQGAYEQYF. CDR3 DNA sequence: TGTGCCAGCAGTTACGCTCAGGGGGCCTACGAGCAGTACTTC.

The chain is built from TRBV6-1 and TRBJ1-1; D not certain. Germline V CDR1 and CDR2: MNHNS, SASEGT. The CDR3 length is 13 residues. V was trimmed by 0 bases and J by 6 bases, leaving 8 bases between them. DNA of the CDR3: TGTGCCAGCAGTGAAGCACTAATGGCTGAAGCTTTCTTT. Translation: CASSEALMAEAFF.

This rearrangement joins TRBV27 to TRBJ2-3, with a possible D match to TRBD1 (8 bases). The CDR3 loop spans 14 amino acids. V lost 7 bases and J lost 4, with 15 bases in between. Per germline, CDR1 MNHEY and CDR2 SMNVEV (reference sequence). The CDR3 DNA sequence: TGTGCCAGCACCCACAGGGGGGGGGCAGATACGCAGTATTTT. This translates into CASTHRGGADTQYF.

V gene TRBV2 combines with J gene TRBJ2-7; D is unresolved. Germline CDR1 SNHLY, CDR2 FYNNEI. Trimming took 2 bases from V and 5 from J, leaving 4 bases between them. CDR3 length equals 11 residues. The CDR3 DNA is TGTGCCAGCAGTGAACCGGACGAGCAGTACTTC. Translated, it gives CASSEPDEQYF.

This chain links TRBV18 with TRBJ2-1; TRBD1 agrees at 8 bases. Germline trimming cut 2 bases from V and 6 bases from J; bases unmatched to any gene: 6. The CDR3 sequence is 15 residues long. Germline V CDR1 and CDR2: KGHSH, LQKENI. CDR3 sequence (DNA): TGTGCCAGCTCACCAAGCCGGACAGGGCCCAATGAGCAGTTCTTC. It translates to CASSPSRTGPNEQFF.

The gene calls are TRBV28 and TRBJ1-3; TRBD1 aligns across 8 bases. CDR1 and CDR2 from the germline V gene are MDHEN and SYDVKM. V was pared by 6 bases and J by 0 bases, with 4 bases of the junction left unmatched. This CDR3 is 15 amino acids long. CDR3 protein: CASRGTGFSGNTIYF. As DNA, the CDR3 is TGTGCCAGCAGGGGGACAGGATTCTCTGGAAACACCATATATTTT.

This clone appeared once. The CDR3 DNA reads TGTGCCAGCAGCCAGGGACAGGGTCTTAATTCACCCCTCCACTTT. This encodes CASSQGQGLNSPLHF. J is TRBJ1-6 and V is TRBV14; 9 nucleotides agree with TRBD1. Germline values: CDR1 SGHDN, CDR2 FVKESK. V dropped 3 bases and J dropped 6; count of bases not matched to a gene: 3. This CDR3 has 15 residues.

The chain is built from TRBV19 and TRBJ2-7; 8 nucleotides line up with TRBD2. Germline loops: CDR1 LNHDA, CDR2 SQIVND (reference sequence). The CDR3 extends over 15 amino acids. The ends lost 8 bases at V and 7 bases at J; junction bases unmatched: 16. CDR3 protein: CASPHTGGRPLEQYF. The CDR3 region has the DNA TGTGCCAGTCCCCACACCGGCGGGAGGCCCCTAGAGCAGTACTTC.

The CDR3, as DNA: TGCGCCAGCAGCTACAACCCTACTAGTGATTGGGTCACAGATACGCAGTATTTT. Translated: CASSYNPTSDWVTDTQYF. The chain is built from TRBV5-1 and TRBJ2-3, with D possibly being TRBD2 (5 bases). V was shortened by 3 bases and J by 2 bases, with 22 bases between the two germline ends. Germline V gene lookup returns CDR1 SGHRS and CDR2 YFSETQ. This CDR3 is 18 amino acids long.